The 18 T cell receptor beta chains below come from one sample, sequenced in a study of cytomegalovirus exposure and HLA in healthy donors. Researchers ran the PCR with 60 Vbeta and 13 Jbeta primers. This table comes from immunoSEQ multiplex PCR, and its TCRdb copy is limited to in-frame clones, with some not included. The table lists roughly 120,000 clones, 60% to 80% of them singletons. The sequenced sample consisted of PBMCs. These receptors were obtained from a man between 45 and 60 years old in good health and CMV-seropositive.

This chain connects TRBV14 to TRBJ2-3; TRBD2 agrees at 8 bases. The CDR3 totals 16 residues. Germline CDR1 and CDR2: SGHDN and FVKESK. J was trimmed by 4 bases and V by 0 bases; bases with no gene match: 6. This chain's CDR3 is CASSQEDRAGADTQYF. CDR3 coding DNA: TGTGCCAGCAGCCAAGAGGACCGAGCGGGGGCAGATACGCAGTATTTT.

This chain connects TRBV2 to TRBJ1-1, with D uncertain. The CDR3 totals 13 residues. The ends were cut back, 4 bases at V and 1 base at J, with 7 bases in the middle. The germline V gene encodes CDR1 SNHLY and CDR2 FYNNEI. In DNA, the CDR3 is TGTGCCAGCAGTGTCGGTCAGAACACTGAAGCTTTCTTT. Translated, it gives CASSVGQNTEAFF.

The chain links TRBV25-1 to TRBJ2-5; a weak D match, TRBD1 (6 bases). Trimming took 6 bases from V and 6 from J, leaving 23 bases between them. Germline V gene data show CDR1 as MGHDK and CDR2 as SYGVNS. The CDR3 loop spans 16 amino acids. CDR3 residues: CASSGPRQGPYQTQYF. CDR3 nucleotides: TGTGCCAGCAGCGGCCCACGCCAGGGGCCGTATCAGACCCAGTACTTC. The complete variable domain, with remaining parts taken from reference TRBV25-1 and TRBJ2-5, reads EADIYQTPRYLVIGTGKKITLECSQTMGHDKMYWYQQDPGMELHLIHYSYGVNSTEKGDLSSESTVSRIRTEHFPLTLESARPSHTSQYLCASSGPRQGPYQTQYFGPGTRLLVL.

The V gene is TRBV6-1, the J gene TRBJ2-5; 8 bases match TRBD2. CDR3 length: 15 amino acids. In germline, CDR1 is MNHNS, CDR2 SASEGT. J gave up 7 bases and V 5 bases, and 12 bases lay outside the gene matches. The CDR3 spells CASSILLAEGGTQYF. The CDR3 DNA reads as TGTGCCAGCAGTATCTTACTAGCGGAGGGCGGGACCCAGTACTTC.

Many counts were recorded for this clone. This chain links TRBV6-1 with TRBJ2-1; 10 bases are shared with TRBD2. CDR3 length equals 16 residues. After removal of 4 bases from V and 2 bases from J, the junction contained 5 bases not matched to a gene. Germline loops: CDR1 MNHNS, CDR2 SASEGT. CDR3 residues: CASSALSGGAYNEQFF. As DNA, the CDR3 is TGTGCCAGCAGTGCGCTGAGCGGGGGGGCCTACAATGAGCAGTTCTTC.

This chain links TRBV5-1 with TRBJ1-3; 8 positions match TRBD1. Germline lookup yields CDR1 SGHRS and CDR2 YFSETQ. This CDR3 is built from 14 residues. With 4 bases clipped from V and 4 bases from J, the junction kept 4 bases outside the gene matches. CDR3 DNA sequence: TGCGCCAGCAGCATAGGGACAGGAGGAAACACCATATATTTT. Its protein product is CASSIGTGGNTIYF.

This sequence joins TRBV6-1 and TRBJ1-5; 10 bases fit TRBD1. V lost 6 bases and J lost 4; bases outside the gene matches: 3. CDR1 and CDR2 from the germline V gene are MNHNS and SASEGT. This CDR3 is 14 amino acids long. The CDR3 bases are TGTGCCAGCAGAGGGACAGGGGAGAATCAGCCCCAGCATTTT. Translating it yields CASRGTGENQPQHF.

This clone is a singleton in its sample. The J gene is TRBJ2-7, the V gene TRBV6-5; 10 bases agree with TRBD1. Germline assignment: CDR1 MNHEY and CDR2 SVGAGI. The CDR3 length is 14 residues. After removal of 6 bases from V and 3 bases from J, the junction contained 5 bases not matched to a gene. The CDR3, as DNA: TGTGCCAGCAGGGTGGACAGGGGGAACTACGAGCAGTACTTC. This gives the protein CASRVDRGNYEQYF.

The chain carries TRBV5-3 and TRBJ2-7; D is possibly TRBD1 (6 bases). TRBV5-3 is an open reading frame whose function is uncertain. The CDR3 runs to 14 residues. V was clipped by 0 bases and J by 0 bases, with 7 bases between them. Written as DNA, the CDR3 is TGTGCCAGAAGCTTGGCGGACAGCTCCTACGAGCAGTACTTC. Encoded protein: CARSLADSSYEQYF.

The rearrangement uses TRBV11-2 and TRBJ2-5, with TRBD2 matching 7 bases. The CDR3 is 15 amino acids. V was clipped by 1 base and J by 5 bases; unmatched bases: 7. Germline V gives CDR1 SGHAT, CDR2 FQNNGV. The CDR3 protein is CASSLGGGSWETQYF. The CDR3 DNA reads TGTGCCAGCAGCTTAGGGGGGGGTAGCTGGGAGACCCAGTACTTC.

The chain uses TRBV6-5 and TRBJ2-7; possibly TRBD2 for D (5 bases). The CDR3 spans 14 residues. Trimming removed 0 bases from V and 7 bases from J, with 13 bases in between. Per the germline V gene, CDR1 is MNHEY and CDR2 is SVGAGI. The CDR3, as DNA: TGTGCCAGCAGTTACTCCCCGGGGAAGGGAGAGCAGTACTTC. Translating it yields CASSYSPGKGEQYF.

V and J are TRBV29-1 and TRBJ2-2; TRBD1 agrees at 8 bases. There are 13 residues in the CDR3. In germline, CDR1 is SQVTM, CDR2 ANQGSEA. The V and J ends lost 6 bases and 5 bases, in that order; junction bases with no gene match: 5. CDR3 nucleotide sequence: TGCAGCGTAACGGACAGGGCTACCGGGGAGCTGTTTTTT. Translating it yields CSVTDRATGELFF.

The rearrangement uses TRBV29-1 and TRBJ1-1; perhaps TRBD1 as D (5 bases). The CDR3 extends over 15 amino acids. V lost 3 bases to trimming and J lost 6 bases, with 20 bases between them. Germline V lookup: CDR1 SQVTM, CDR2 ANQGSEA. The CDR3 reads CSVDKGSTVFAEAFF. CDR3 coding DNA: TGCAGCGTTGATAAAGGGTCGACAGTGTTTGCTGAAGCTTTCTTT. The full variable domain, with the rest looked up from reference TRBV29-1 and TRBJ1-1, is SAVISQKPSRDICQRGTSLTIQCQVDSQVTMMFWYRQQPGQSLTLIATANQGSEATYESGFVIDKFPISRPNLTFSTLTVSNMSPEDSSIYLCSVDKGSTVFAEAFFGQGTRLTVV.

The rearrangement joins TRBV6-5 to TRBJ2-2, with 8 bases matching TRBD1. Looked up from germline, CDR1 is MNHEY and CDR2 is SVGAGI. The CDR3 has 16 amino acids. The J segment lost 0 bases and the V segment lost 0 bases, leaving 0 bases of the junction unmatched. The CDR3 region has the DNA TGTGCCAGCAGTTACTCACAGGGGGCGAACACCGGGGAGCTGTTTTTT. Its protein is CASSYSQGANTGELFF.

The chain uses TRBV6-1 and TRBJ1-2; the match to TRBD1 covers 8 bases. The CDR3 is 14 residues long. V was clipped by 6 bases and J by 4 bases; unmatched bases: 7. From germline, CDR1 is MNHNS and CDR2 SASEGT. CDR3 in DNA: TGTGCCAGCAGGGAACCTGACAGGGGCTATGGCTACACCTTC. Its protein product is CASREPDRGYGYTF.

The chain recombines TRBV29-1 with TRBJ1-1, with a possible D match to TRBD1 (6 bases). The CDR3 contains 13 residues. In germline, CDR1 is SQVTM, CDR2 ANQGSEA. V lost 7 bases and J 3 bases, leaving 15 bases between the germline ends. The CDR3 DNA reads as TGCAGCGGCGCCACAGGGATGGACACTGAAGCTTTCTTT. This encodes CSGATGMDTEAFF.

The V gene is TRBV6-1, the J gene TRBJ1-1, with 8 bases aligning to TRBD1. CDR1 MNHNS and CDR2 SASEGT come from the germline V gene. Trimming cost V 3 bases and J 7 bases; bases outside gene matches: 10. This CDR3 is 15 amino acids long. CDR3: CASSEGFGTGIEAFF. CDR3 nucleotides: TGTGCCAGCAGTGAGGGGTTCGGGACAGGTATTGAAGCTTTCTTT.

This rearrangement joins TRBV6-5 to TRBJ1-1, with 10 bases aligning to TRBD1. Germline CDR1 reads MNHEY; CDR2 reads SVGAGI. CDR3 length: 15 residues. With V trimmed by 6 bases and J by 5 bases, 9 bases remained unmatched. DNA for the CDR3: TGTGCCAGCAGGAGGGACAGGGGATCGGGGACTGAAGCTTTCTTT. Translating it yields CASRRDRGSGTEAFF.